The 5 T cell receptor beta chains below were found in one sample sequenced in a study of blood T cell repertoires in COVID-19. The protocol was immunoSEQ multiplex PCR, while the TCRdb copy is restricted to in-frame clones and leaves out a portion. In the table there are some 240,000 clones, more than 70% of which are singletons. Sequencing input: peripheral blood. Receptors were obtained from a human donor in a cohort sampled during active COVID-19.

This rearrangement joins TRBV5-6 to TRBJ2-5; D might be TRBD2 (5 bases). CDR3 length: 14 residues. Trimming removed 0 bases at V and 5 bases at J, with 11 bases between. Germline V gene lookup returns CDR1 SGHDT and CDR2 YYEEEE. The DNA of the CDR3 is TGTGCCAGCAGCTTGGATCCGGGATGGGAGACCCAGTACTTC. Its protein is CASSLDPGWETQYF.

The chain uses TRBV19 and TRBJ1-5, with TRBD1 matching 7 bases. This CDR3 is built from 16 residues. V dropped 3 bases and J dropped 6; count of bases not matched to a gene: 11. CDR1 and CDR2 from the germline V gene are LNHDA and SQIVND (reference sequence). CDR3 protein: CASSIGTVGFSQPQHF. CDR3 sequence (DNA): TGTGCCAGTAGTATTGGGACAGTAGGCTTTTCTCAGCCCCAGCATTTT.

This chain connects TRBV5-1 to TRBJ2-2; D perhaps matches TRBD1 (5 bases). V was cut by 2 bases and J by 2 bases, with 7 bases left in between. The CDR3 consists of 14 residues. The germline CDR1 and CDR2 sequences are SGHRS and YFSETQ. As DNA, the CDR3 is TGCGCCAGCAGCTTAGGGGAAAACACCGGGGAGCTGTTTTTT. Its protein is CASSLGENTGELFF.

This rearrangement joins TRBV2 to TRBJ2-5; 11 positions agree with TRBD1. Germline loops: CDR1 SNHLY, CDR2 FYNNEI. J gave up 4 bases and V 7 bases, and 11 bases lay outside the gene matches. The CDR3 has 16 residues. As DNA, the CDR3 is TGTGCCAGCATCACGGACAGGGGGCTGGGGGGAGAGACCCAGTACTTC. It translates to CASITDRGLGGETQYF.

V and J are TRBV6-2 or TRBV6-3 and TRBJ2-5, with D unclear. V was clipped by 8 bases and J by 4 bases, with 11 bases between them. The CDR3 is 12 amino acids. Per the germline V gene, CDR1 is MNHEY and CDR2 is SVGEGT. The CDR3 DNA sequence: TGTGCCAGCGGCCCGGAGAGAGAGACCCAGTACTTC. This sequence encodes CASGPERETQYF.